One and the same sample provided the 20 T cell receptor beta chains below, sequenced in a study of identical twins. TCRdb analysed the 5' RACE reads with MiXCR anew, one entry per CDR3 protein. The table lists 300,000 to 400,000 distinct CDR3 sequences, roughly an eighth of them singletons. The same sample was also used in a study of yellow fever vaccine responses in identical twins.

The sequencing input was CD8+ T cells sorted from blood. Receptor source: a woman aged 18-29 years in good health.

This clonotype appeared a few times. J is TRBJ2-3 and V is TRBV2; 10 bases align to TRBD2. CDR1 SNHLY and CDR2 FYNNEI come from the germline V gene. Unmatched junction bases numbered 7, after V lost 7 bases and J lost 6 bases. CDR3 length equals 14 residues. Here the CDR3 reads CASKSGGAADTQYF. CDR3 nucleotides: TGTGCCAGCAAAAGCGGGGGGGCCGCGGATACGCAGTATTTT.

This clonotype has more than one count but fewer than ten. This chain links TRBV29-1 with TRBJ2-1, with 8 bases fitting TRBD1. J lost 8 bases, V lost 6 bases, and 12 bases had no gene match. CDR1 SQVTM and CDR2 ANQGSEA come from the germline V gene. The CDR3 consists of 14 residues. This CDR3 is CSVQTGASFDEQFF. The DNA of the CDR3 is TGCAGCGTCCAGACAGGGGCTAGCTTTGATGAGCAGTTCTTC.

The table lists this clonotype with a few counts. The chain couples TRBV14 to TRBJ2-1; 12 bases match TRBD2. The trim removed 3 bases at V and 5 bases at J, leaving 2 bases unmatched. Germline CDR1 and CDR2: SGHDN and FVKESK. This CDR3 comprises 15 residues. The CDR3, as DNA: TGTGCCAGCAGCCACCGACTAGCGGGGGACAATGAGCAGTTCTTC. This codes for CASSHRLAGDNEQFF.

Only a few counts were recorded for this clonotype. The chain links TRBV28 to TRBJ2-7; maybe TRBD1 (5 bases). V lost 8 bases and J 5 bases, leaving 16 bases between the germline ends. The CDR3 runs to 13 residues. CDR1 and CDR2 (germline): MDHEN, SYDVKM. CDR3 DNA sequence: TGTGCCAGCGCTCAGGGTACAACCGACGAGCAGTACTTC. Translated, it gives CASAQGTTDEQYF. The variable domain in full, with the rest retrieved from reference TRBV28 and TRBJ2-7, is DVKVTQSSRYLVKRTGEKVFLECVQDMDHENMFWYRQDPGLGLRLIYFSYDVKMKEKGDIPEGYSVSREKKERFSLILESASTNQTSMYLCASAQGTTDEQYFGPGTRLTVT.

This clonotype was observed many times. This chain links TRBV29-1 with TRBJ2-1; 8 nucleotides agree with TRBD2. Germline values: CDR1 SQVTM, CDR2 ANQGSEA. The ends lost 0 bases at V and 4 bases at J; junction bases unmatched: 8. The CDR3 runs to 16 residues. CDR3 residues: CSVEDPREGTYNEQFF. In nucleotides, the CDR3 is TGCAGCGTTGAAGATCCTCGGGAGGGTACATACAATGAGCAGTTCTTC.

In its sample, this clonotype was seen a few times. The CDR3 loop is CASSSSRAALPGGKNIQYF. Written as DNA, the CDR3 is TGTGCCAGCAGTTCAAGTAGGGCAGCACTTCCCGGGGGCAAAAACATTCAGTACTTC. The gene calls are TRBV28 and TRBJ2-4; TRBD2 is a possible D gene (6 bases). Trimming shortened V by 4 bases and J by 3 bases, and 25 bases separated the two germline ends. The CDR3 loop spans 19 amino acids. Germline V gives CDR1 MDHEN, CDR2 SYDVKM.

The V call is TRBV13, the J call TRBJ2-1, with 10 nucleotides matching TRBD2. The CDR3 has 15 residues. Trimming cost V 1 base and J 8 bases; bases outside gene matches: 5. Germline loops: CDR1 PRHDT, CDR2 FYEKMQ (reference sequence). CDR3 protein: CASSLVGSGRYEQFF. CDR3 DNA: TGTGCCAGCAGCTTAGTAGGTAGCGGGAGGTATGAGCAGTTCTTC.

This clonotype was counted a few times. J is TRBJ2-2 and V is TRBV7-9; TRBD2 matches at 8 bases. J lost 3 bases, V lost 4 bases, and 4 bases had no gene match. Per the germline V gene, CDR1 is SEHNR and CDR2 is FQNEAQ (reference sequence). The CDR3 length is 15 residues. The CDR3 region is CASSSPGLDTGELFF. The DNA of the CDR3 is TGTGCCAGCAGCTCCCCGGGACTAGACACCGGGGAGCTGTTTTTT. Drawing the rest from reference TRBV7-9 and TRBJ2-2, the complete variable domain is DTGVSQNPRHKITKRGQNVTFRCDPISEHNRLYWYRQTLGQGPEFLTYFQNEAQLEKSRLLSDRFSAERPKGSFSTLEIQRTEQGDSAMYLCASSSPGLDTGELFFGEGSRLTVL.

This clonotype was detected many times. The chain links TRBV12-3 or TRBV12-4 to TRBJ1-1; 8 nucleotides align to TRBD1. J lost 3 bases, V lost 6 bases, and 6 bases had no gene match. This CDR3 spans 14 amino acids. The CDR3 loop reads CASSSTDRDTEAFF. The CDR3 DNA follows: TGTGCCAGCAGCAGCACGGACAGGGACACTGAAGCTTTCTTT.

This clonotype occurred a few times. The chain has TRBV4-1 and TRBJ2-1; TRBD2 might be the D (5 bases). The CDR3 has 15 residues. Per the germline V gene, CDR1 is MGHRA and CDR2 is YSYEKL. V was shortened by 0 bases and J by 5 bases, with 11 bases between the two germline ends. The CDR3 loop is CASSQEGPTNNEQFF. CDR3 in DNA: TGCGCCAGCAGCCAAGAAGGCCCGACTAACAATGAGCAGTTCTTC.

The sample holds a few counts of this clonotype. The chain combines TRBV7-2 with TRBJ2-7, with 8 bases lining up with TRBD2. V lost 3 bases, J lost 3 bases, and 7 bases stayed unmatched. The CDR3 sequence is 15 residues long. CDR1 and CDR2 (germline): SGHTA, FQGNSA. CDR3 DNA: TGTGCCAGCAGCTTCGTAGCGGGACTGGGCTACGAGCAGTACTTC. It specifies CASSFVAGLGYEQYF.

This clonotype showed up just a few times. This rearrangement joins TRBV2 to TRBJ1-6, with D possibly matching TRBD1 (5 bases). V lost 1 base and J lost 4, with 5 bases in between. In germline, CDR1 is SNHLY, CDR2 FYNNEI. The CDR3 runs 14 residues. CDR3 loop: CASSEEGYNSPLHF. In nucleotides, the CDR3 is TGTGCCAGCAGTGAAGAGGGGTATAATTCACCCCTCCACTTT. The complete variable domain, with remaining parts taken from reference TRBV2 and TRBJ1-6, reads EPEVTQTPSHQVTQMGQEVILRCVPISNHLYFYWYRQILGQKVEFLVSFYNNEISEKSEIFDDQFSVERPDGSNFTLKIRSTKLEDSAMYFCASSEEGYNSPLHFGNGTRLTVT.

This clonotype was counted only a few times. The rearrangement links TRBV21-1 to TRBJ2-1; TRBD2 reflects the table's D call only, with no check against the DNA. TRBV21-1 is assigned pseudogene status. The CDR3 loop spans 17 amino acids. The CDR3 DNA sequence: TGTGCCAGCAGCTCTAGACGAGACAGCGGGATGTACAATGAGCAGTTCTTC. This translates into CASSSRRDSGMYNEQFF.

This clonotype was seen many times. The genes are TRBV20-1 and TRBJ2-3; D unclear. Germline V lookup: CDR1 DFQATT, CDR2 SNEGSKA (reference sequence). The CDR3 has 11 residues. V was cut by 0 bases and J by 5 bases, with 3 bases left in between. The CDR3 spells CSAREVDTQYF. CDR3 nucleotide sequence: TGCAGTGCTAGAGAGGTAGATACGCAGTATTTT.

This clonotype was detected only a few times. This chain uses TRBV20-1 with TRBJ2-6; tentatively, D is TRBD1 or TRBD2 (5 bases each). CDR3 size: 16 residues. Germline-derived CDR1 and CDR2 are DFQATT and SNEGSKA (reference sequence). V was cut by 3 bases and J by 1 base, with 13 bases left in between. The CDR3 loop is CSASDRDRSGANVLTF. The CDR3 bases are TGCAGTGCTAGCGACCGGGACCGGTCTGGGGCCAACGTCCTGACTTTC.

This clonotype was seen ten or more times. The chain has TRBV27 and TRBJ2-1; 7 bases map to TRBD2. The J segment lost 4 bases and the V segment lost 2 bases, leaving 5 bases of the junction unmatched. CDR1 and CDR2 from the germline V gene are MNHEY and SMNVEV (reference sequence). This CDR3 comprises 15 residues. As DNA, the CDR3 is TGTGCCAGCAGTTTAGCGGGAGTTGATTACAATGAGCAGTTCTTC. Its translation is CASSLAGVDYNEQFF.

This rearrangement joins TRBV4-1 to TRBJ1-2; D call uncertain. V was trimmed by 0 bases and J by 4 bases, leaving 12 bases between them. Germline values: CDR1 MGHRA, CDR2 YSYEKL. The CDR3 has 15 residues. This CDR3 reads CASSQDGGKVYGYTF. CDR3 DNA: TGCGCCAGCAGCCAAGATGGCGGTAAGGTCTATGGCTACACCTTC.

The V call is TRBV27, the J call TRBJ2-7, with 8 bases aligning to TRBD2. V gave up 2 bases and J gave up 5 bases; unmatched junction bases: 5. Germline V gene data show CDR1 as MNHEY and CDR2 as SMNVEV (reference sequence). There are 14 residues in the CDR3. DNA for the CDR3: TGTGCCAGCAGTTTAACCGGGACTAGTAACGAGCAGTACTTC. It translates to CASSLTGTSNEQYF.

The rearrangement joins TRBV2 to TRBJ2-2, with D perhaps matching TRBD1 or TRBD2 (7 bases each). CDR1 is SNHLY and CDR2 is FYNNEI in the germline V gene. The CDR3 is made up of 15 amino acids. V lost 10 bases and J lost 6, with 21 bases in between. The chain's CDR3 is CATRGGGALPGELFF. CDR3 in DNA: TGTGCCACCAGGGGAGGGGGCGCGCTCCCCGGGGAGCTGTTTTTT.

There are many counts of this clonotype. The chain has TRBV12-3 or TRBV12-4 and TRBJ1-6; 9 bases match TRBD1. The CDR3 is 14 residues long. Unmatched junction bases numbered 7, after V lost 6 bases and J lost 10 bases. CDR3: CASSEDRGNSPLHF. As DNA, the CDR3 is TGTGCCAGCAGCGAGGACAGGGGTAACTCACCCCTCCACTTT.